Here is one T cell receptor beta chain with its context. Its antigen is not identified. This specimen belongs to a study of shared clonotypes between healthy human individuals. The overall study: There were three CD4 naive, three CD4 memory, two CD8 naive and one CD8 memory plates per donor. Study results and caveats: Clonotypes shared by all four donors outscored non-shared clonotypes in generation probability.

Generated by immunoSEQ multiplex PCR, the TCRdb table keeps only in-frame clones and is missing some. In the table there are about 2.2 million clones, approximately 94% of which are singletons. Positively selected for CCR7, the CD45RO-negative cells used as naive CD8 cells excluded terminally differentiated effector memory CD45RA+ cells. The CDR3 totals 18 residues. The V gene end was trimmed by 3 bases and the J gene end by 0 bases; junction bases not matched to a gene: 12. In germline, CDR1 is SGHRS, CDR2 YFSETQ. The TCR comes from a man younger than 30 in good health. Some clones in this sample may be carry-over from other donors' samples. The sequenced sample consisted of naive CD8+ T cells from PBMCs. V is TRBV5-1 and J is TRBJ2-4; 7 bases line up with TRBD1. In DNA form, the CDR3 reads TGCGCCAGCAGCTCAGGGGGTCTCGGAGGAATAGCCAAAAACATTCAGTACTTC. Translating gives CASSSGGLGGIAKNIQYF. Full variable domain (missing parts from reference TRBV5-1 and TRBJ2-4): KAGVTQTPRYLIKTRGQQVTLSCSPISGHRSVSWYQQTPGQGLQFLFEYFSETQRNKGNFPGRFSGRQFSNSRSEMNVSTLELGDSALYLCASSSGGLGGIAKNIQYFGAGTRLSVL.